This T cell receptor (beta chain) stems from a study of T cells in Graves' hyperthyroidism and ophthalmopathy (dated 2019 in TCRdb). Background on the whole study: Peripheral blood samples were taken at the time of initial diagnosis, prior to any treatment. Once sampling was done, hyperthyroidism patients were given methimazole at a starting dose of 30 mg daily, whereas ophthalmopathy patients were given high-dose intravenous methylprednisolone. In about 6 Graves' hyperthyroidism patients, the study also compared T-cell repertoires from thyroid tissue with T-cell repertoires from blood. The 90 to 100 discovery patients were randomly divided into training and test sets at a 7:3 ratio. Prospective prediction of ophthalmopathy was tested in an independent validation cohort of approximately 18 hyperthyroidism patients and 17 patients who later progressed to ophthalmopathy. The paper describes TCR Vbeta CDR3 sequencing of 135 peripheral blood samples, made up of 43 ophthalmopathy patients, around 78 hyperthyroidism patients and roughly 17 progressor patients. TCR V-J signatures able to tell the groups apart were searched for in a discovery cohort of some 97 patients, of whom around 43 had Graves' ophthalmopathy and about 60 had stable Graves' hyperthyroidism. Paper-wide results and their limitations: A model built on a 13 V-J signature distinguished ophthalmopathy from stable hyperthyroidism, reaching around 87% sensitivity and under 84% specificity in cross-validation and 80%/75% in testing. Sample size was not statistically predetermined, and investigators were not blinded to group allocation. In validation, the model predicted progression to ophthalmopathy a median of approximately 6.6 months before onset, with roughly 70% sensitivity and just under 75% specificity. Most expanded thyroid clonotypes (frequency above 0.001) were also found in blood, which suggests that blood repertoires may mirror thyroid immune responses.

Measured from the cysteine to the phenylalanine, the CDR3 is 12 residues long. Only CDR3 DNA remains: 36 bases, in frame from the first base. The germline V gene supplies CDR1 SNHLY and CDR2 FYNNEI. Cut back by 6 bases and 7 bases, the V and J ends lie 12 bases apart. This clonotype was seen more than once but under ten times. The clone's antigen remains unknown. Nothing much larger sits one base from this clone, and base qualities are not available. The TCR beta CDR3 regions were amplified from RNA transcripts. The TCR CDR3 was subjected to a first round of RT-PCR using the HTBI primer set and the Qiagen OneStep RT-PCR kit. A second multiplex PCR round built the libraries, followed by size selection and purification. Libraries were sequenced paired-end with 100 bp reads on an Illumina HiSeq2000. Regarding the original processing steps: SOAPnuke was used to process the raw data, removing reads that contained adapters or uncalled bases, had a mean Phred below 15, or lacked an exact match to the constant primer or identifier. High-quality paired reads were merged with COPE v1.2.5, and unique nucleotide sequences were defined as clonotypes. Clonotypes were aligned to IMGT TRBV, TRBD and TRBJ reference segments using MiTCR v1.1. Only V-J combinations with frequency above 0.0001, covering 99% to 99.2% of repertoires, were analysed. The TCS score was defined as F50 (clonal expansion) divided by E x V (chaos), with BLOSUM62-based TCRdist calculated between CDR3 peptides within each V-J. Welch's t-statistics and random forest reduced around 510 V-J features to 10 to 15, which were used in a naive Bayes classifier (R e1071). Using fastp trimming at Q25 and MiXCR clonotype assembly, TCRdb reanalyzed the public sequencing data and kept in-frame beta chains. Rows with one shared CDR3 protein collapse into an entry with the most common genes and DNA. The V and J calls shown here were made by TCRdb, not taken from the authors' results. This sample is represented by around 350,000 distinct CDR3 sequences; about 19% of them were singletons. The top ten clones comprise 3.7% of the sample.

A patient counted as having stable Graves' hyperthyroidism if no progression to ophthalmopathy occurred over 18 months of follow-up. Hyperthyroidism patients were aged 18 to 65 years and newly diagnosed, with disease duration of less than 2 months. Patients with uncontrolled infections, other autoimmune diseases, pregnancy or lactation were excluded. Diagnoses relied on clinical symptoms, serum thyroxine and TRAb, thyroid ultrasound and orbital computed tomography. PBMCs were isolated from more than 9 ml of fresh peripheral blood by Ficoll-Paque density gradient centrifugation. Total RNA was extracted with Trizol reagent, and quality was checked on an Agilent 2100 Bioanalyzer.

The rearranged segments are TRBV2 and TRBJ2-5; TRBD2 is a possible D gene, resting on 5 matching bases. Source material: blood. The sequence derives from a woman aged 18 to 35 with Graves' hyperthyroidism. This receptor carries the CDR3 CASRPDEGTQYF. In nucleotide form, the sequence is TGTGCCAGCAGACCCGACGAGGGGACCCAGTACTTC.